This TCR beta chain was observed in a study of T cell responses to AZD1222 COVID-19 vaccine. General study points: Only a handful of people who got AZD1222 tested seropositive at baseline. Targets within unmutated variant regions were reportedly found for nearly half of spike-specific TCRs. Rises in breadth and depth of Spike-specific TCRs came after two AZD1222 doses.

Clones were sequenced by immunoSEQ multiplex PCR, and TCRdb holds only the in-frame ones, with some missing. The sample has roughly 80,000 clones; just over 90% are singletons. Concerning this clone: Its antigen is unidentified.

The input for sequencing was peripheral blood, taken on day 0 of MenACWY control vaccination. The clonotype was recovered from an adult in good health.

CDR3 nucleotide sequence: TGCAGCGTTATGATGGGGGCCACTGAAGCTTTCTTT. This encodes CSVMMGATEAFF. The gene calls are TRBV29-1 and TRBJ1-1; a weak D match, TRBD1 (6 bases). The CDR3 runs to 12 residues. V lost 5 bases and J lost 4, with 11 bases in between. Germline V CDR1 and CDR2: SQVTM, ANQGSEA.